The text below deals with one TCR beta chain. Its antigen is undetermined. Trimming cost V 11 bases and J 4 bases, with 13 bases left between them. CDR3 size: 12 residues. Per germline, CDR1 SNHLY and CDR2 FYNNEI. The data were obtained in a study of cytomegalovirus exposure and HLA in healthy donors. Primers for the PCR totalled 60 Vbeta and 13 Jbeta. The method was immunoSEQ multiplex PCR; TCRdb's version includes in-frame clones alone and lacks a portion of them. Here the sample spans fewer than 130,000 clones, 65% to 75% being singletons. Overall study findings and caveats: Based on reports, TCR beta sequences accurately predicted HLA-A and HLA-B alleles for most subjects. For most TCR beta V segments, an earlier analysis put the productive rate at about 87% or about 30% of the time. The authors listed roughly 150 TCR beta chains as cytomegalovirus-associated.

Sequenced sample: PBMCs. This clonotype was obtained from a man aged 35 to 55 in good health and CMV-seropositive. V and J are TRBV2 and TRBJ2-3; perhaps TRBD2 as D (5 bases). CDR3 amino acids: CAGSLAPDTQYF. The CDR3 bases are TGTGCCGGGTCCTTAGCGCCAGATACGCAGTATTTT.